These 16 T cell receptor beta chains share one sample of origin, sequenced in a study of T cell responses to AZD1222 COVID-19 vaccine. TCRdb's copy holds only in-frame clones and misses some; the assay was immunoSEQ multiplex PCR. This sample has 150,000 to 250,000 clones; about 94% occur once, and the top ten carry roughly 1%. The material was peripheral blood, obtained 28 days after the second AZD1222 dose. These receptors were collected from an adult who received the AZD1222 COVID-19 vaccine.

The chain combines TRBV3-1 (or the pseudogene TRBV3-2) with TRBJ1-2; no firm D call. The ends were cut back, 2 bases at V and 4 bases at J, with 17 bases in the middle. The CDR3 is 16 residues long. Germline V CDR1 and CDR2: LGHDT, YNNKEL (reference sequence). In DNA, the CDR3 is TGTGCCAGCAGCCAACGCCCCCAAGAAGGCGGCTATGGCTACACCTTC. This gives the protein CASSQRPQEGGYGYTF.

This clone was found a few times. V gene TRBV7-9 combines with J gene TRBJ1-1; D uncertain. Trimming cost V 3 bases and J 0 bases, with 11 bases left between them. The CDR3 has 15 amino acids. The V gene's germline CDR1 is SEHNR and CDR2 FQNEAQ (reference sequence). The CDR3 coding sequence is TGTGCCAGCAGCTTCAATCAGCTCATGAACACTGAAGCTTTCTTT. Protein sequence: CASSFNQLMNTEAFF.

This chain links TRBV7-2 with TRBJ1-1; 9 bases fit TRBD1. The V gene end was trimmed by 1 base and the J gene end by 6 bases; junction bases not matched to a gene: 6. The CDR3 runs 15 residues. Germline CDR1 SGHTA, CDR2 FQGNSA. This chain's CDR3 is CASSLVGTGPSEAFF. DNA of the CDR3: TGTGCCAGCAGCTTAGTCGGGACAGGGCCGTCTGAAGCTTTCTTT. The variable domain in full, completed from reference TRBV7-2 and TRBJ1-1, reads GAGVSQSPSNKVTEKGKDVELRCDPISGHTALYWYRQSLGQGLEFLIYFQGNSAPDKSGLPSDRFSAERTGGSVSTLTIQRTQQEDSAVYLCASSLVGTGPSEAFFGQGTRLTVV.

The genes are TRBV6-6 and TRBJ1-6; D remains unclear. The CDR3 loop spans 14 amino acids. Germline CDR1 is MNHNY and CDR2 is SVGAGI (reference sequence). V lost 5 bases, J lost 5 bases, and 10 bases lay in between. The CDR3 is CASSIREDNSPLHF. The DNA of the CDR3 is TGTGCCAGCAGTATAAGAGAGGATAATTCACCCCTCCACTTT.

The chain links TRBV11-3 to TRBJ2-3; D unclear. The CDR3 is 17 amino acids. V gave up 2 bases and J gave up 0 bases, with 15 bases separating them. From germline, CDR1 is SGHNT and CDR2 YENEEA. CDR3: CASSLSHGILSTDTQYF. Written as DNA, the CDR3 is TGTGCCAGCAGCTTATCCCACGGAATTCTCAGCACAGATACGCAGTATTTT.

This clone appeared once. The gene calls are TRBV6-5 and TRBJ1-6; D remains unclear. CDR1 and CDR2 from the germline V gene are MNHEY and SVGAGI. This CDR3 has 16 amino acids. Trimming removed 2 bases at V and 6 bases at J, with 14 bases between. This chain's CDR3 is CASSYKTGPPNSPLHF. CDR3 bases: TGTGCCAGCAGTTACAAAACCGGGCCTCCTAATTCACCCCTCCACTTT.

This chain connects TRBV27 to TRBJ2-3; 11 positions agree with TRBD1. The CDR3 runs to 15 residues. V was pared by 3 bases and J by 5 bases, with 4 bases of the junction left unmatched. Per the germline V gene, CDR1 is MNHEY and CDR2 is SMNVEV (reference sequence). This CDR3 is CASSFLGQGGDTQYF. The DNA for the CDR3 is TGTGCCAGCAGTTTTTTGGGACAGGGGGGAGATACGCAGTATTTT.

For the CDR3, the DNA is TGCGCCAGCAGGGAGGGGGATGATGAAAAACTGTTTTTT. This codes for CASREGDDEKLFF. V is TRBV5-1 and J is TRBJ1-4; maybe TRBD1 (6 bases). This CDR3 is 13 amino acids long. V was clipped by 5 bases and J by 6 bases, with 11 bases between them. Looked up from germline, CDR1 is SGHRS and CDR2 is YFSETQ. The complete variable domain, with remaining parts taken from reference TRBV5-1 and TRBJ1-4, reads KAGVTQTPRYLIKTRGQQVTLSCSPISGHRSVSWYQQTPGQGLQFLFEYFSETQRNKGNFPGRFSGRQFSNSRSEMNVSTLELGDSALYLCASREGDDEKLFFGSGTQLSVL.

The chain combines TRBV9 with TRBJ1-3; no definite D call. Germline V gene data show CDR1 as SGDLS and CDR2 as YYNGEE. The CDR3 is 18 amino acids. Between the trimmed V and J ends, which lost 0 bases and 0 bases, there was a span of 16 bases. The CDR3 loop is CASSVATSTEFSGNTIYF. CDR3 in DNA: TGTGCCAGCAGCGTAGCTACGTCGACGGAGTTCTCTGGAAACACCATATATTTT.

This sequence joins TRBV25-1 and TRBJ1-2; the match to TRBD1 covers 7 bases. The junction had 6 bases not matched to a gene; V was cut back by 3 bases and J by 2 bases. The CDR3 contains 15 residues. The germline V gene encodes CDR1 MGHDK and CDR2 SYGVNS. Here the CDR3 DNA reads TGTGCCAGCAGTGACTCTTGGGGACAGAACTATGGCTACACCTTC. It specifies CASSDSWGQNYGYTF.

J is TRBJ2-5 and V is TRBV4-1, with 10 positions matching TRBD2. The V segment lost 4 bases and the J segment 1 base; nucleotides outside the gene matches: 3. Germline CDR1 is MGHRA and CDR2 is YSYEKL. CDR3 size: 15 residues. The CDR3 reads CASSPGLAAQETQYF. The CDR3 DNA sequence: TGCGCCAGCAGCCCAGGACTAGCGGCCCAAGAGACCCAGTACTTC.

This chain links TRBV7-2 with TRBJ2-7; 11 bases agree with TRBD1. The CDR3 is made up of 14 amino acids. Germline values: CDR1 SGHTA, CDR2 FQGNSA. V trimming: 5 bases; J trimming: 8 bases; junction bases outside the gene matches: 8. The CDR3 loop reads CASSAGQGAQKQYF. CDR3 nucleotide sequence: TGTGCCAGCAGCGCCGGACAGGGGGCACAGAAGCAGTACTTC.

The chain uses TRBV18 and TRBJ2-7, with 11 bases fitting TRBD1. This CDR3 is 14 amino acids long. Germline assignment: CDR1 KGHSH and CDR2 LQKENI. V shed 6 bases and J 4 bases; nucleotides not matched to a gene: 5. CDR3: CASSLRDRGYEQYF. The CDR3 nucleotides are TGTGCCAGCTCGCTCCGGGACAGGGGGTACGAGCAGTACTTC.

The chain couples TRBV11-2 to TRBJ1-4; D unresolved. This CDR3 has 12 residues. Germline V lookup: CDR1 SGHAT, CDR2 FQNNGV. V lost 5 bases to trimming and J lost 5 bases, with 6 bases between them. For the CDR3, the DNA is TGTGCCAGCAGCAGGCCCAATGAAAAACTGTTTTTT. Protein: CASSRPNEKLFF.

The rearrangement uses TRBV2 and TRBJ1-4; 7 bases line up with TRBD1. Germline V lookup: CDR1 SNHLY, CDR2 FYNNEI. J lost 8 bases, V lost 6 bases, and 12 bases had no gene match. The CDR3 is 15 residues long. In nucleotides, the CDR3 is TGTGCCAGCAGCTCTCGGGGGGACAGCGACGAAAAACTGTTTTTT. Translation gives CASSSRGDSDEKLFF.

The V gene is TRBV9, the J gene TRBJ1-2, with TRBD1 matching 9 bases. V lost 3 bases, J lost 8 bases, and 8 bases stayed unmatched. This CDR3 comprises 14 residues. Germline V CDR1 and CDR2: SGDLS, YYNGEE. The CDR3 region is CASSARTGEGGYTF. The CDR3 DNA reads as TGTGCCAGCAGCGCCCGGACAGGGGAGGGAGGCTACACCTTC. Full variable domain (missing parts from reference TRBV9 and TRBJ1-2): DSGVTQTPKHLITATGQRVTLRCSPRSGDLSVYWYQQSLDQGLQFLIQYYNGEERAKGNILERFSAQQFPDLHSELNLSSLELGDSALYFCASSARTGEGGYTFGSGTRLTVV.